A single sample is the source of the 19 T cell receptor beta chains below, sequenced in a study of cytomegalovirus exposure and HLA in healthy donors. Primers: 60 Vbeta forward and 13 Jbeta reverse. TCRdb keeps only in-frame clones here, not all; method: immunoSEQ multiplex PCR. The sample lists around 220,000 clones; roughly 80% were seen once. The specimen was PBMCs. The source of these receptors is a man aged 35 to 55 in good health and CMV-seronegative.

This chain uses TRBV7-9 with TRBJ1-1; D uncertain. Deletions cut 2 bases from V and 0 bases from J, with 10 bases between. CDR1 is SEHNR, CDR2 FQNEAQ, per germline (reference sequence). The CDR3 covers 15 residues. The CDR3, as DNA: TGTGCCAGCAGCTTACAGAGTCAGGTGAACACTGAAGCTTTCTTT. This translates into CASSLQSQVNTEAFF.

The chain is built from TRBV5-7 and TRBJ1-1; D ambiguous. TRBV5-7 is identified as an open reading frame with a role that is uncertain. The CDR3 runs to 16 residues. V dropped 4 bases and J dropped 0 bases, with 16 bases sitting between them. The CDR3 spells CASSPNRDPLNTEAFF. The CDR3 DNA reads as TGTGCCAGCAGCCCCAACAGAGATCCCCTGAACACTGAAGCTTTCTTT.

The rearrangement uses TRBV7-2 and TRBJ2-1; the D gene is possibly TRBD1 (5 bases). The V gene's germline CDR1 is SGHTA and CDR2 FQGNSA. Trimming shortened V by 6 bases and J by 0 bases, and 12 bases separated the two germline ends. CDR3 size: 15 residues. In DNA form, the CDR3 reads TGTGCCAGCAGGCTACAGGCATACTCCTACAATGAGCAGTTCTTC. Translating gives CASRLQAYSYNEQFF.

The CDR3 DNA follows: TGCGCCAGCAGCCAAACCCGGACGGGGGTCAATGAGCAGTTCTTC. Its protein product is CASSQTRTGVNEQFF. The J gene is TRBJ2-1, the V gene TRBV4-3; perhaps TRBD2 as D (6 bases). This CDR3 has 15 amino acids. V was cut by 2 bases and J by 6 bases, with 14 bases left in between. Germline V CDR1 and CDR2: LGHNA, YSLEER.

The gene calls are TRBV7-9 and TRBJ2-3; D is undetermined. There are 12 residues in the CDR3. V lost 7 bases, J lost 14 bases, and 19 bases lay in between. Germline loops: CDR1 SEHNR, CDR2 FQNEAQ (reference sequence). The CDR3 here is CASTPTGRGRYF. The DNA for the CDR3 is TGTGCCAGCACTCCCACGGGTAGAGGTCGGTATTTT.

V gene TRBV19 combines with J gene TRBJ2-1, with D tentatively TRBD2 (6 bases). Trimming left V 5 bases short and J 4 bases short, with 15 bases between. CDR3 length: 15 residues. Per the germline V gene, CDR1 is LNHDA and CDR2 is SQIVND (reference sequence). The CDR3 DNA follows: TGTGCCAGTAGTCCCCTCGCGGGGTCATACAATGAGCAGTTCTTC. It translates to CASSPLAGSYNEQFF.

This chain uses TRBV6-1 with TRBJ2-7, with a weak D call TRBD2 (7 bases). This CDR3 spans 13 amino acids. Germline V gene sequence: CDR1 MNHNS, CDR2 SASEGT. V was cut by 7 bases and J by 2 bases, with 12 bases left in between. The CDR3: CASNDGGPYEQYF. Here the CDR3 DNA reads TGTGCCAGCAACGACGGGGGGCCCTACGAGCAGTACTTC.

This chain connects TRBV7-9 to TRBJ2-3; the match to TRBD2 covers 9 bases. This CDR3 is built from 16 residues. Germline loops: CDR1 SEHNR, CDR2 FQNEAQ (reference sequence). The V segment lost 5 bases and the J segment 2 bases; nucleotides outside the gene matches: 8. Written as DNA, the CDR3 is TGTGCCAGCAGCCCGACTAGCGGCGGGTACACAGATACGCAGTATTTT. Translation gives CASSPTSGGYTDTQYF.

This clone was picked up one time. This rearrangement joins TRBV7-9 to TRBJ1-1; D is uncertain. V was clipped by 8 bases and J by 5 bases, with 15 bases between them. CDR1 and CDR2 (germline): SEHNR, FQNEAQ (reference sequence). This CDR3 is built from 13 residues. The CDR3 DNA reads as TGTGCCAGCTTCTCAGCGGCGGGAACTGAAGCTTTCTTT. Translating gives CASFSAAGTEAFF.

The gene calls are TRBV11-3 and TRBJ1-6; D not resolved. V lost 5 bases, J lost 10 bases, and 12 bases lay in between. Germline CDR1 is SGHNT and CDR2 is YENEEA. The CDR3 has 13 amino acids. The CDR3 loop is CASSLNSRSPLHF. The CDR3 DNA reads TGTGCCAGCAGCCTCAATAGCCGGTCACCCCTCCACTTT.

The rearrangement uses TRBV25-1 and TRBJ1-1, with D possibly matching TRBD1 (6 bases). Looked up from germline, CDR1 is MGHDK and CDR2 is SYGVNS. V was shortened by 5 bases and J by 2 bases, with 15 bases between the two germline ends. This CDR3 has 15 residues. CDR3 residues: CASSIQGSENTEAFF. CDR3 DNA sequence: TGTGCCAGCAGTATACAGGGAAGCGAAAACACTGAAGCTTTCTTT.

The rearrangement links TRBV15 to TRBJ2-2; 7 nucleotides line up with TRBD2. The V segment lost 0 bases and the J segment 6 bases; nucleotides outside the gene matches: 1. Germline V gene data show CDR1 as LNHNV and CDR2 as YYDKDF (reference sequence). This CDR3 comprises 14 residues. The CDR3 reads CATSREGGPGELFF. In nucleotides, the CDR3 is TGTGCCACCAGCAGAGAGGGAGGGCCCGGGGAGCTGTTTTTT.

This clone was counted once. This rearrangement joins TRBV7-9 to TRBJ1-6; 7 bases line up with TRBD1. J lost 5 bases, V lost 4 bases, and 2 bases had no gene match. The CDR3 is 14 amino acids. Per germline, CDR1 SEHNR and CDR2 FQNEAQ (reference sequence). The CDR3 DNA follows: TGTGCCAGCAGCTGGGGACAGAATAATTCACCCCTCCACTTT. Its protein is CASSWGQNNSPLHF.

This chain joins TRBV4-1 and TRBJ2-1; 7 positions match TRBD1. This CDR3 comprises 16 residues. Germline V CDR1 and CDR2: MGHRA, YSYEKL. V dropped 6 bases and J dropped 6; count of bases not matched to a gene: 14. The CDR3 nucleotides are TGCGCCAGCAGTCGCTTCGACAGGGTAGAAGGCAATGAGCAGTTCTTC. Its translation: CASSRFDRVEGNEQFF.

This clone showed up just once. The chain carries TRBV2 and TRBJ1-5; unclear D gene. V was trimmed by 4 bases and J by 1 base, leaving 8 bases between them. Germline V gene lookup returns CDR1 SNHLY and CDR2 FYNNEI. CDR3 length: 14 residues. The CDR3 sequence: CASSGRVSNQPQHF. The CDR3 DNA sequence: TGTGCCAGCAGTGGTCGGGTAAGCAATCAGCCCCAGCATTTT. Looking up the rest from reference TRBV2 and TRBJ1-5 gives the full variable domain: EPEVTQTPSHQVTQMGQEVILRCVPISNHLYFYWYRQILGQKVEFLVSFYNNEISEKSEIFDDQFSVERPDGSNFTLKIRSTKLEDSAMYFCASSGRVSNQPQHFGDGTRLSIL.

CDR3 sequence (DNA): TGCGCCAGCAGCCAAGATCTCGCAGGGGGCAGCTCATACTTC. Translated, it gives CASSQDLAGGSSYF. V and J are TRBV4-3 and TRBJ2-7; the match to TRBD1 covers 8 bases. V was pared by 0 bases and J by 13 bases, with 11 bases of the junction left unmatched. Per germline, CDR1 LGHNA and CDR2 YSLEER. The CDR3 is 14 amino acids.

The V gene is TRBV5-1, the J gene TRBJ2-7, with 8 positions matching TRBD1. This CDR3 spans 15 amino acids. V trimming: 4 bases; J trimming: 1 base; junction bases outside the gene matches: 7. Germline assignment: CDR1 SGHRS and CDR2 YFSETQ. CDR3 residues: CASSPRTGPSYEQYF. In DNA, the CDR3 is TGCGCCAGCAGCCCGAGGACAGGGCCGTCCTACGAGCAGTACTTC.

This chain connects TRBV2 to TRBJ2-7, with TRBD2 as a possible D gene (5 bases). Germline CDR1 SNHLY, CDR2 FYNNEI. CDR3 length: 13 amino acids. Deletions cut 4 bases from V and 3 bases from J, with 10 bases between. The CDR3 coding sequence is TGTGCCAGCAGTGTGGACGCGGGCTACGAGCAGTACTTC. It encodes CASSVDAGYEQYF.

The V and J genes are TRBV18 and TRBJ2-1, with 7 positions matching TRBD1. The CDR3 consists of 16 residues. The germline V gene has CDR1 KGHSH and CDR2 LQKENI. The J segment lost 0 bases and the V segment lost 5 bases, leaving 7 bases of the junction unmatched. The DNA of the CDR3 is TGTGCCAGCTCAGCAAAGGGACAGTCCTCCTACAATGAGCAGTTCTTC. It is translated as CASSAKGQSSYNEQFF.